One sample yielded the 3 T cell receptor beta chains listed below, sequenced in a study of T-cell reconstitution after alpha-beta-depleted transplantation in children. Preparation of the TCRbeta library was carried out with unique molecular identifiers. TCRdb processed the PCR reads anew with MiXCR; each CDR3 protein has one entry. The profile shows around 400,000 distinct CDR3 sequences, 11% of them singletons. Source: PBMCs from the stem cell graft donor, taken from the stem cell graft. The source is a human donor who donated a stem cell graft to a child with acute myeloid leukemia.

In this sample, this clonotype turned up a few times. The chain is built from TRBV7-9 and TRBJ2-1; D may be TRBD1 or TRBD2 (5 bases each). The V gene's germline CDR1 is SEHNR and CDR2 FQNEAQ (reference sequence). There are 15 residues in the CDR3. V dropped 4 bases and J dropped 5 bases, with 15 bases sitting between them. Here the CDR3 DNA reads TGTGCCAGCAGCTCCATCCCGGGGCAGCACAATGAGCAGTTCTTC. Its protein product is CASSSIPGQHNEQFF.

This clonotype occurred a few times. This chain uses TRBV20-1 with TRBJ1-4; unclear D gene. The germline gives CDR1 DFQATT, CDR2 SNEGSKA (reference sequence). V shed 1 base and J shed 8 bases, with 8 bases lying between them. The CDR3 runs 12 residues. CDR3 protein: CSARVEPEKLFF. The CDR3 region has the DNA TGCAGTGCTAGAGTAGAGCCAGAAAAACTGTTTTTT.

The gene calls are TRBV19 and TRBJ2-1, with D tentatively TRBD2 (5 bases). The CDR3 covers 13 residues. The ends were cut back, 4 bases at V and 2 bases at J, with 6 bases in the middle. Germline V CDR1 and CDR2: LNHDA, SQIVND (reference sequence). This CDR3 reads CASSTGTYNEQFF. The CDR3, as DNA: TGTGCCAGTAGTACCGGGACCTACAATGAGCAGTTCTTC. The variable domain in full, with the rest retrieved from reference TRBV19 and TRBJ2-1, is DGGITQSPKYLFRKEGQNVTLSCEQNLNHDAMYWYRQDPGQGLRLIYYSQIVNDFQKGDIAEGYSVSREKKESFPLTVTSAQKNPTAFYLCASSTGTYNEQFFGPGTRLTVL.